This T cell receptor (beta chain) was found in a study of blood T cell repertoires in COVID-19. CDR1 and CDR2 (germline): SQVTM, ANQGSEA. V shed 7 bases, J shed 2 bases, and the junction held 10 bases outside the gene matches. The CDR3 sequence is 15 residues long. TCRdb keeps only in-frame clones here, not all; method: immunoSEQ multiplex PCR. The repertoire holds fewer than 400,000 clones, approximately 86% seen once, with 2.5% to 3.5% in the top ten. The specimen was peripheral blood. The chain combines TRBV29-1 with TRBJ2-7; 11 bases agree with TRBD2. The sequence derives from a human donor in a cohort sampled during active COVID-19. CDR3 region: CSAIGTSGYTYEQYF. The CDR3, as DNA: TGCAGCGCTATAGGGACTAGCGGTTACACCTACGAGCAGTACTTC.